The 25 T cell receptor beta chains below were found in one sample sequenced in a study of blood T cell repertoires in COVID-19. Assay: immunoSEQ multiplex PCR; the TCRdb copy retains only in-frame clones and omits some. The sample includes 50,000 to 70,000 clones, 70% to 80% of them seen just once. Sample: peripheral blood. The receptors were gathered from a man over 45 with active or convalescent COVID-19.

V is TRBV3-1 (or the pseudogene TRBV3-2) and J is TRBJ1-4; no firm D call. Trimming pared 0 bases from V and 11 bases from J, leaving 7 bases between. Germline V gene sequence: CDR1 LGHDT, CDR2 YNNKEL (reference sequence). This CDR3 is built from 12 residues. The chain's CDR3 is CASSQDLGKLFF. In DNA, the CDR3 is TGTGCCAGCAGCCAAGATCTCGGGAAACTGTTTTTT.

CDR3 loop: CASSLYSGDGGHLHF. CDR3 nucleotide sequence: TGTGCCAGCAGTTTATACTCAGGGGACGGTGGCCACCTCCACTTT. This chain connects TRBV28 to TRBJ1-6; perhaps TRBD1 as D (6 bases). Trimming stripped 1 base from V and 15 bases from J, with 19 bases between. Germline CDR1 MDHEN, CDR2 SYDVKM. The CDR3 covers 15 residues.

CDR3 sequence (DNA): TGTGCCAGTACGGGGACATCTCTGACAGATACGCAGTATTTT. This encodes CASTGTSLTDTQYF. The genes are TRBV19 and TRBJ2-3, with D tentatively TRBD1 (6 bases). Trimming stripped 7 bases from V and 3 bases from J, with 14 bases between. Germline V lookup: CDR1 LNHDA, CDR2 SQIVND (reference sequence). The CDR3 consists of 14 residues.

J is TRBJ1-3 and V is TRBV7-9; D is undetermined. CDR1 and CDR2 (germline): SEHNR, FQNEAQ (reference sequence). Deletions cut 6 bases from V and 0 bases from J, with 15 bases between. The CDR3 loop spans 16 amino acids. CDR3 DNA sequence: TGTGCCAGCAGTTCCCAACAGCTTATCTCTGGAAACACCATATATTTT. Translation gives CASSSQQLISGNTIYF.

The CDR3 protein is CASSSPRSTTSTDTQYF. The CDR3 coding sequence is TGCGCCAGCAGCTCACCTCGGTCGACAACGAGCACAGATACGCAGTATTTT. The chain links TRBV5-1 to TRBJ2-3; D is undetermined. The germline V gene encodes CDR1 SGHRS and CDR2 YFSETQ. The CDR3 contains 17 residues. V lost 3 bases to trimming and J lost 0 bases, with 17 bases between them.

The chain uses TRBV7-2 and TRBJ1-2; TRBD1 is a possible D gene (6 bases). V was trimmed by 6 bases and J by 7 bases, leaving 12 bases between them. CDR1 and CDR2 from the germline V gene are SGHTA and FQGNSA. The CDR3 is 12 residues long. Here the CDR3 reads CASRQGTSGYTF. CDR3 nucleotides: TGTGCCAGCAGGCAGGGGACTAGTGGCTACACCTTC.

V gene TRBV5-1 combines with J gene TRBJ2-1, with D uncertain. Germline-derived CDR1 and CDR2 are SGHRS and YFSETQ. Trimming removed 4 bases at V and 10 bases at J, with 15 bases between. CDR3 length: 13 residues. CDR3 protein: CASSMETPLEQFF. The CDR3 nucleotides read TGCGCCAGCAGCATGGAAACACCCCTGGAGCAGTTCTTC.

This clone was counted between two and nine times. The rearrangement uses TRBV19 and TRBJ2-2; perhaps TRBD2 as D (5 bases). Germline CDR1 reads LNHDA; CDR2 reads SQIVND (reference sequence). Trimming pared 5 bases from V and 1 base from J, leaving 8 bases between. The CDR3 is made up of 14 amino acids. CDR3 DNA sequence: TGTGCCAGTAGTCGGGGTGGGAACACCGGGGAGCTGTTTTTT. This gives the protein CASSRGGNTGELFF. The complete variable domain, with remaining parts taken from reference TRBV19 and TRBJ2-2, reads DGGITQSPKYLFRKEGQNVTLSCEQNLNHDAMYWYRQDPGQGLRLIYYSQIVNDFQKGDIAEGYSVSREKKESFPLTVTSAQKNPTAFYLCASSRGGNTGELFFGEGSRLTVL.

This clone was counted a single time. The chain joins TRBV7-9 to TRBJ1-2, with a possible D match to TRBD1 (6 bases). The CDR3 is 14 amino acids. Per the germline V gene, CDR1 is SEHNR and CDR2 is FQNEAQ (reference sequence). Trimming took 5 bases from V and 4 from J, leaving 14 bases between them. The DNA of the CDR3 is TGTGCCAGCAGCATCAGGGGTTCGTCCTATGGCTACACCTTC. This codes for CASSIRGSSYGYTF.

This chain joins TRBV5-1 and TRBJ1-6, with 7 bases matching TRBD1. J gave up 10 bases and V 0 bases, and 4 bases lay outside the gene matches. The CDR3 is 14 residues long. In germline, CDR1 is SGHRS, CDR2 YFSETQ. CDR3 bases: TGCGCCAGCAGCTTGGAGAACAGGGGCTCACCCCTCCACTTT. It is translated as CASSLENRGSPLHF.

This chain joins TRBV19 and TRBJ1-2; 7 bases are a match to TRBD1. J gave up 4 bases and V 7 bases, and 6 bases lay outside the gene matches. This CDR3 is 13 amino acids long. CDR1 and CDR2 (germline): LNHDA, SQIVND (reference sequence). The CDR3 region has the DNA TGTGCCAGTAACGACAGGGTCGGCTATGGCTACACCTTC. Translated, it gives CASNDRVGYGYTF.

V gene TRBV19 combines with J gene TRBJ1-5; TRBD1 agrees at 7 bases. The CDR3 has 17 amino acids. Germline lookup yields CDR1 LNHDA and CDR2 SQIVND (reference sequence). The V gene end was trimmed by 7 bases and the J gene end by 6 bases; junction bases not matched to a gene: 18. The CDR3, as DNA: TGTGCCAGTAAAGATTCGGGAAGGGGGCGTTATACTCAGCCCCAGCATTTT. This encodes CASKDSGRGRYTQPQHF.

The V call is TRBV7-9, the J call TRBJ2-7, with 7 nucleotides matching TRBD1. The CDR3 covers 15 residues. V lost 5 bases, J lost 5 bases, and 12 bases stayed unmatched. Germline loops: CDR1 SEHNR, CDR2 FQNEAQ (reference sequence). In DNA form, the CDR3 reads TGTGCCAGCAGCGTCACGGGGACAGCCCAGGACGAGCAGTACTTC. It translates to CASSVTGTAQDEQYF.

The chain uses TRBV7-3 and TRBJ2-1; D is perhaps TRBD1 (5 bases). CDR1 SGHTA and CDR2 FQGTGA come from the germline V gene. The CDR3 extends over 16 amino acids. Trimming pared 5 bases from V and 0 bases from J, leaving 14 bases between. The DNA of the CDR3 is TGTGCCAGCAGCCCCCAGGGCACGAGCTCCTACAATGAGCAGTTCTTC. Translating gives CASSPQGTSSYNEQFF.

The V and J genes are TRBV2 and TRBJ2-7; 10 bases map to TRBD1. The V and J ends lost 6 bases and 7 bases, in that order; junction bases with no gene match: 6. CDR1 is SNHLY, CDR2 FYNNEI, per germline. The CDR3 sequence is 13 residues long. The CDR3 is CASRPRTGGEQYF. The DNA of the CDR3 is TGTGCCAGCAGACCTAGGACAGGGGGTGAGCAGTACTTC.

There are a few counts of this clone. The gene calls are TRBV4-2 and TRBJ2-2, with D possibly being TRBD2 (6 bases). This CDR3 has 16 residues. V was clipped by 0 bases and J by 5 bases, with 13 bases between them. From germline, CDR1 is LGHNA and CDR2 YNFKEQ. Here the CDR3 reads CASSQDTGRRTGELFF. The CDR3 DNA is TGTGCCAGCAGCCAAGATACGGGGAGGAGGACCGGGGAGCTGTTTTTT.

The CDR3 nucleotides are TGTGCCAGCAGCCAAGGGGCCCATGGGGGGACGAACACCGGGGAGCTGTTTTTT. Translated: CASSQGAHGGTNTGELFF. The genes are TRBV3-1 (or the pseudogene TRBV3-2) and TRBJ2-2; D is perhaps TRBD2 (6 bases). Germline V gene lookup returns CDR1 LGHDT and CDR2 YNNKEL (reference sequence). The CDR3 totals 18 residues. Trimming shortened V by 1 base and J by 0 bases, and 15 bases separated the two germline ends.

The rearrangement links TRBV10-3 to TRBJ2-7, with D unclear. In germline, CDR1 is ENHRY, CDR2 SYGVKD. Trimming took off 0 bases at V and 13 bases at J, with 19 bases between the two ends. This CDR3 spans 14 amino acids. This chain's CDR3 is CAISESEIDLSPYF. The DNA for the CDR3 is TGTGCCATCAGTGAGTCGGAGATCGACCTATCCCCTTACTTC.

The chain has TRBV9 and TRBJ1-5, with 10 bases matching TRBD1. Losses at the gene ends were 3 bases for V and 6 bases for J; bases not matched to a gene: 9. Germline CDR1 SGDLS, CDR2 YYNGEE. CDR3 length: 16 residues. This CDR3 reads CASSGPDRGPGQPQHF. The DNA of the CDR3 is TGTGCCAGCAGCGGCCCCGACAGGGGGCCAGGTCAGCCCCAGCATTTT.

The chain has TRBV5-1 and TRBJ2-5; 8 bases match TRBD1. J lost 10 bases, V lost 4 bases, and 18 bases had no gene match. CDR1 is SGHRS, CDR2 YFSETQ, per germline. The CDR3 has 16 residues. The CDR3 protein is CASSDRDRTHQVGQYF. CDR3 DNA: TGCGCCAGCAGCGACCGGGACAGGACCCACCAAGTGGGCCAGTACTTC.

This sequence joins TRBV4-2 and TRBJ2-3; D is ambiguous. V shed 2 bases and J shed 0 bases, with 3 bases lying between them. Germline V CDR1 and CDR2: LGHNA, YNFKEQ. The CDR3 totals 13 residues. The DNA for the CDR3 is TGTGCCAGCAGCCAATATAGCACAGATACGCAGTATTTT. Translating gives CASSQYSTDTQYF.

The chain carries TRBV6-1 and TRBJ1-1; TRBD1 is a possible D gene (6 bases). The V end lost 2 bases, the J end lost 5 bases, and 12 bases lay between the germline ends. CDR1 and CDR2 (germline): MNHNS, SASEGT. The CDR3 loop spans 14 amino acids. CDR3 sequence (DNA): TGTGCCAGCAGTGAACGAGGGGGAAGGACTGAAGCTTTCTTT. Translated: CASSERGGRTEAFF.

The CDR3 DNA reads TGCGCCAGCAGCTTGGTAGGGGACATTTTCATGAACACTGAAGCTTTCTTT. Encoded protein: CASSLVGDIFMNTEAFF. The J gene is TRBJ1-1, the V gene TRBV5-1; possibly TRBD1 for D (6 bases). Trimming removed 0 bases from V and 0 bases from J, with 15 bases in between. This CDR3 is 17 amino acids long. Germline assignment: CDR1 SGHRS and CDR2 YFSETQ.

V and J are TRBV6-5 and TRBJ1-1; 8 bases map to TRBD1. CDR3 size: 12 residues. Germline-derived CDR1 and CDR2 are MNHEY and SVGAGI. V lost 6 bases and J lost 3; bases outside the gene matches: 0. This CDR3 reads CASRDRDTEAFF. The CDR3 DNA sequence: TGTGCCAGCAGGGACAGGGACACTGAAGCTTTCTTT.

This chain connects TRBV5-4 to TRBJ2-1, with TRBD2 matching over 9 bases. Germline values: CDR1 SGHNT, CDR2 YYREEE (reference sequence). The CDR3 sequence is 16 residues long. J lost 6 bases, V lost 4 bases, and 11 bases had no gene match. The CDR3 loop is CASSSAGGGAINEQFF. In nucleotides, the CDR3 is TGTGCCAGCAGCAGCGCGGGCGGGGGGGCAATCAATGAGCAGTTCTTC.